Presented here are 7 T cell receptor beta chains from one specimen sequenced in a study of blood T cell repertoires in COVID-19. Profiled with immunoSEQ multiplex PCR; TCRdb holds only in-frame clones, not every one. Among about 220,000 clones listed, roughly 84% were seen once. Sequenced sample: peripheral blood. The receptor source for this set is a man younger than 40 with active or convalescent COVID-19.

The chain carries TRBV2 and TRBJ1-5; 8 bases are shared with TRBD1. The trim removed 3 bases at V and 5 bases at J, leaving 3 bases unmatched. The germline V gene encodes CDR1 SNHLY and CDR2 FYNNEI. CDR3 length equals 14 residues. CDR3 nucleotide sequence: TGTGCCAGCAGTGAGCAGGGGGCTTATCAGCCCCAGCATTTT. Protein product: CASSEQGAYQPQHF.

V and J are TRBV28 and TRBJ1-4, with no clear D. This CDR3 is built from 11 residues. Between the trimmed V and J ends, which lost 5 bases and 8 bases, there was a span of 6 bases. The germline gives CDR1 MDHEN, CDR2 SYDVKM. CDR3 nucleotides: TGTGCCAGCAGTGCCCTAGAAAAACTGTTTTTT. Encoded protein: CASSALEKLFF.

The chain has TRBV21-1 and TRBJ2-3; the table's D call, TRBD2, was not checked against the DNA. TRBV21-1 has pseudogene status. The length of the CDR3 is 20 residues. The CDR3 is CASSTGLARLKIASTDTQYF. The CDR3 DNA reads TGTGCCAGCAGCACCGGACTAGCCAGATTGAAGATTGCTAGCACAGATACGCAGTATTTT.

The chain joins TRBV6-5 to TRBJ1-4; D may be TRBD1 (5 bases). V lost 2 bases to trimming and J lost 11 bases, with 12 bases between them. Germline CDR1 is MNHEY and CDR2 is SVGAGI. The CDR3 sequence is 13 residues long. Written as DNA, the CDR3 is TGTGCCAGCAGTTACAGTCCGGAGGGGAAACTGTTTTTT. It is translated as CASSYSPEGKLFF.

This sequence joins TRBV2 and TRBJ1-2; 7 positions match TRBD1. Trimming cost V 5 bases and J 2 bases; bases outside gene matches: 8. From germline, CDR1 is SNHLY and CDR2 FYNNEI. This CDR3 has 15 amino acids. In nucleotides, the CDR3 is TGTGCCAGCAGTATCCCGGGACAGCCAAACTATGGCTACACCTTC. Its protein product is CASSIPGQPNYGYTF.

This rearrangement joins TRBV14 to TRBJ1-1, with D perhaps matching TRBD1 (6 bases). This CDR3 has 12 amino acids. With 3 bases removed from V and 6 bases from J, the gap between germline ends came to 8 bases. Germline values: CDR1 SGHDN, CDR2 FVKESK. CDR3 DNA: TGTGCCAGCAGCCAGGACAGTCCTGAAGCTTTCTTT. It yields the protein CASSQDSPEAFF. Combining the CDR3 with reference TRBV14 and TRBJ1-1 gives the whole variable domain EAGVTQFPSHSVIEKGQTVTLRCDPISGHDNLYWYRRVMGKEIKFLLHFVKESKQDESGMPNNRFLAERTGGTYSTLKVQPAELEDSGVYFCASSQDSPEAFFGQGTRLTVV.

This rearrangement joins TRBV2 to TRBJ2-5; a possible D gene is TRBD1 (6 bases). V lost 2 bases and J lost 2, with 9 bases in between. This CDR3 comprises 14 residues. Germline V CDR1 and CDR2: SNHLY, FYNNEI. CDR3 loop: CASSERGQQETQYF. The CDR3, as DNA: TGTGCCAGCAGTGAAAGGGGACAACAAGAGACCCAGTACTTC.